The entry that follows covers one T cell receptor beta chain sequence. Generated by immunoSEQ multiplex PCR, the TCRdb table keeps only in-frame clones and is missing some. The sample carries nearly 35,000 clones, 90% to 95% recorded once. The CDR3 is 15 amino acids. Germline values: CDR1 SGHRS, CDR2 YFSETQ. The trim removed 5 bases at V and 7 bases at J, leaving 10 bases unmatched. These data originate in a study of control samples from healthy donors and cancer patients. This sequence was found in a middle-aged man with colorectal cancer. The sequencing sample was made of PBMCs. The V and J genes are TRBV5-1 and TRBJ2-1; TRBD1 matches at 9 bases. CDR3 amino acids: CASRTYGTGQNEQFF. In DNA, the CDR3 is TGCGCCAGCAGAACTTACGGGACAGGGCAGAATGAGCAGTTCTTC. The full variable domain, completed using reference TRBV5-1 and TRBJ2-1, is KAGVTQTPRYLIKTRGQQVTLSCSPISGHRSVSWYQQTPGQGLQFLFEYFSETQRNKGNFPGRFSGRQFSNSRSEMNVSTLELGDSALYLCASRTYGTGQNEQFFGPGTRLTVL.